This T cell receptor (beta chain) comes out of a study of regulatory T cells in long-lasting Graves disease. As for the study in general: Antithyroid drug use was under 3 months in newly diagnosed Graves' patients.

Arm-PCR with iRepertoire HTBI primers amplified the CDR3 regions for these TCR beta libraries. MiXCR was run by TCRdb on the multiplex PCR reads, yielding one entry per CDR3 protein. The table includes approximately 540,000 distinct CDR3 sequences, 9.5% to 15% detected once. Time point meaning: newly diagnosed GD, antithyroid drugs for less than 3 months. TCR sequences were obtained from RNA taken from PBMCs. V lost 5 bases and J 0 bases, leaving 15 bases between the germline ends. CDR3 length equals 16 residues. Germline CDR1 and CDR2: SEHNR and FQNEAQ (reference sequence). These data also featured in a second study, about T cells in Graves' hyperthyroidism and ophthalmopathy.

The sequence was obtained from a woman aged 30 to 39 with Graves disease. The rearrangement uses TRBV7-9 and TRBJ2-3, with D perhaps TRBD2 (6 bases). The specimen comprised peripheral blood mononuclear cells (PBMCs), sampled at new diagnosis, from a patient treated with antithyroid drugs. Here the CDR3 DNA reads TGTGCCAGCAGCCTGTCCCTAGCGCTCAGCACAGATACGCAGTATTTT. This gives the protein CASSLSLALSTDTQYF.